The present T cell receptor (beta chain) was sequenced within a study of monozygotic twins with inflammatory bowel disease. Whole-study findings and limits: Support was absent for any single strong signal or clonotype linked to IBD.

This CDR3 has 16 residues. As regards this clonotype: Its target is unknown.

Reprocessing the 5' RACE reads, TCRdb reports a single entry for every CDR3 protein and omits DNA. The table for this sample gives about 380,000 distinct CDR3 sequences. Sequenced: blood. This clonotype was sampled from a human donor with ulcerative colitis or Crohn's disease, or a healthy co-twin of an affected twin (not recorded which). This sequence joins TRBV12-3 or TRBV12-4 and TRBJ1-1; TCRdb picks TRBD1, but there is no DNA to check that call. CDR3 in amino acids: CASSFRDRGLGTEAFF.